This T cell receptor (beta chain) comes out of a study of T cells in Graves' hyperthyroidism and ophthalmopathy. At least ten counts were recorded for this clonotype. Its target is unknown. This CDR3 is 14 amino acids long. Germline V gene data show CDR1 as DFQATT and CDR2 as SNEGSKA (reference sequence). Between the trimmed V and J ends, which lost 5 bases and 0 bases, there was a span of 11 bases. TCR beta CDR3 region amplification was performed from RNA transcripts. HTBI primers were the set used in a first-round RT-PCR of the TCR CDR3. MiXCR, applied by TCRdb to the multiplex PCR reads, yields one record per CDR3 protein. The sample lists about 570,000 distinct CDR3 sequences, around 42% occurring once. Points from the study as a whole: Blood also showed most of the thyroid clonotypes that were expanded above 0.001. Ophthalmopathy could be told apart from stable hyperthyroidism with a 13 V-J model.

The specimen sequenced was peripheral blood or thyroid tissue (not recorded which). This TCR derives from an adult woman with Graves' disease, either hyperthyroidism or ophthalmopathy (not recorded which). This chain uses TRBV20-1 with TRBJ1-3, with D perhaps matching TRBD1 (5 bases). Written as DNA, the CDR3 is TGCAGTGCTTACGACAGCTCCTCTGGAAACACCATATATTTT. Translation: CSAYDSSSGNTIYF.